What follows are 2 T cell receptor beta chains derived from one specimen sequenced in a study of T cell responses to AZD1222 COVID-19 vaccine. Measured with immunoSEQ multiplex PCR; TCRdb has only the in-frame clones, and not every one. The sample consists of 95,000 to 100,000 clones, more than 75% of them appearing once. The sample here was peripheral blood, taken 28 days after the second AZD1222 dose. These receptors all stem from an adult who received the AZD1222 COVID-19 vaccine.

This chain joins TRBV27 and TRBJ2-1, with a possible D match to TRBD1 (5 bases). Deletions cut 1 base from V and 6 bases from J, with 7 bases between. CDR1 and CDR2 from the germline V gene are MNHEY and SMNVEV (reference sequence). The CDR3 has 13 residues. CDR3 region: CASSLLGLNEQFF. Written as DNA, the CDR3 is TGTGCCAGCAGTTTATTGGGGCTCAATGAGCAGTTCTTC.

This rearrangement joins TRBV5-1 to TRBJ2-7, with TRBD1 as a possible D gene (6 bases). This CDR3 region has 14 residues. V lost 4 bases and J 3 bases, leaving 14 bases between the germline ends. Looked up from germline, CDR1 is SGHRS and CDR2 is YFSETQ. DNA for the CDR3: TGCGCCAGCAGCCCAACCGGACAGAACTACGAGCAGTACTTC. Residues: CASSPTGQNYEQYF.